Listed below are T cell receptor beta chains from one sample, sequenced in a study of long-term antiretroviral therapy in people with HIV. Data came from immunoSEQ multiplex PCR; TCRdb stores just in-frame clones and leaves some out. This table has about 27,000 clones, nearly 85% appearing once. The sample was unsorted PBMCs, taken 0.8 years before starting antiretroviral therapy. Every receptor here comes from a man between 18 and 35 years old with HIV. Both conserved end residues are part of each CDR3. The order of the fields is V gene, D gene, clone size, CDR3 length, J gene, CDR3 protein, CDR3 DNA. The D gene is left open where the match is weak. Where a row states a size, it is once, few, many or the class of an expanded clone; other rows omit it.

>TRBV6-1|NA|NA|15|TRBJ2-7
CASSERAGSSYEQYF
TGTGCCAGCAGTGAAAGGGCGGGGAGCTCCTACGAGCAGTACTTC
>TRBV18|NA|once|13|TRBJ1-1
CASSQGLNTEAFF
TGTGCCAGCTCACAAGGCCTAAACACTGAAGCTTTCTTT
>TRBV30|TRBD2|few|14|TRBJ2-7
CAWSAGGGAREQYF
TGTGCCTGGAGTGCCGGCGGGGGGGCTCGCGAGCAGTACTTC
>TRBV7-6|NA|once|14|TRBJ2-2
CASGLGQNTGELFF
TGTGCCAGCGGATTAGGACAGAACACCGGGGAGCTGTTTTTT
>TRBV7-7|TRBD2|few|16|TRBJ2-1
CASSLGPSGRAAEQFF
TGTGCTAGCAGCTTAGGCCCTAGCGGGAGGGCCGCTGAGCAGTTCTTC
>TRBV11-2|TRBD2|NA|19|TRBJ2-2
CASSLDRLAGGLRTGELFF
TGTGCCAGCAGCTTAGACCGACTAGCGGGAGGGCTAAGAACCGGGGAGCTGTTTTTT
>TRBV30|NA|NA|13|TRBJ2-3
CAWGGEVTDTQYF
TGTGCCTGGGGCGGGGAAGTCACAGATACGCAGTATTTT
>TRBV28|TRBD2|NA|14|TRBJ2-7
CASVQREGPYEQYF
TGTGCCAGCGTCCAGCGGGAGGGCCCCTACGAGCAGTACTTC
>TRBV7-9|TRBD2|NA|16|TRBJ2-3
CASSLAGEGARNTQYF
TGTGCCAGCAGCTTAGCGGGGGAGGGTGCCAGGAATACGCAGTATTTT
>TRBV6-1|TRBD2|NA|13|TRBJ2-7
CASKRGPLEEQYF
TGTGCCAGCAAGCGGGGGCCGTTAGAAGAGCAGTACTTC
>TRBV5-7|NA|NA|15|TRBJ2-7
CASSLDRPFSYEQYF
TGTGCCAGCAGCTTGGATCGGCCTTTCTCCTACGAGCAGTACTTC
>TRBV4-1|NA|NA|12|TRBJ2-7
CASSQVGDEQYF
TGCGCCAGCAGCCAAGTGGGCGACGAGCAGTACTTC
>TRBV5-1|TRBD1|NA|16|TRBJ2-3
CASSFSGQEYTDTQYF
TGCGCCAGCAGCTTTTCAGGACAGGAATACACAGATACGCAGTATTTT
>TRBV2|NA|NA|14|TRBJ1-1
CASSAHREETEAFF
TGTGCCAGCAGTGCCCACAGGGAGGAGACTGAAGCTTTCTTT
>TRBV19|TRBD1|once|15|TRBJ2-7
CASSSRDRSSYEQYF
TGTGCCAGTAGTTCCCGGGACAGGAGCTCCTACGAGCAGTACTTC
>TRBV7-8|NA|once|16|TRBJ1-1
CASSLGVKDTYTEAFF
TGTGCCAGCAGCCTGGGGGTTAAAGATACTTACACTGAAGCTTTCTTT
>TRBV4-3|TRBD2|NA|16|TRBJ2-7
CASSQTGLGKAYEQYF
TGCGCCAGCAGCCAGACTGGACTAGGAAAGGCCTACGAGCAGTACTTC